The 22 T cell receptor beta chains listed next were all sequenced from one sample in a study of identifying expanded T cells in peripheral blood. Profiled with immunoSEQ multiplex PCR; TCRdb holds only in-frame clones, not every one. The table lists under 150,000 clones, approximately 86% of them singletons. Sequencing used blood. These receptors were obtained from a person between 18 and 75 years old in good health.

V gene TRBV5-4 combines with J gene TRBJ1-2; 10 bases fit TRBD1. CDR3 length: 16 amino acids. V lost 2 bases and J lost 7; bases outside the gene matches: 11. Per germline, CDR1 SGHNT and CDR2 YYREEE (reference sequence). CDR3 coding DNA: TGTGCCAGCAGCTTAGATTCTATCCGGACAGGGGGTGGCTACACCTTC. As protein: CASSLDSIRTGGGYTF.

The chain recombines TRBV29-1 with TRBJ2-3; 11 bases line up with TRBD2. The V gene end was trimmed by 5 bases and the J gene end by 4 bases; junction bases not matched to a gene: 5. The germline CDR1 and CDR2 sequences are SQVTM and ANQGSEA. The CDR3 has 14 amino acids. In nucleotides, the CDR3 is TGCAGCGTTCACCTAGCGGGAGGACCAGATACGCAGTATTTT. Translation gives CSVHLAGGPDTQYF.

The J gene is TRBJ1-1, the V gene TRBV6-5; 7 bases map to TRBD1. Germline assignment: CDR1 MNHEY and CDR2 SVGAGI. The CDR3 has 13 amino acids. After removal of 7 bases from V and 7 bases from J, the junction contained 9 bases not matched to a gene. Here the CDR3 reads CASNQYRDSEAFF. For the CDR3, the DNA is TGTGCCAGCAACCAATACCGGGACAGTGAAGCTTTCTTT.

There are a few counts of this clone. The chain has TRBV13 and TRBJ2-7; D gene ambiguous. Germline values: CDR1 PRHDT, CDR2 FYEKMQ (reference sequence). CDR3 length: 12 amino acids. Trimming shortened V by 2 bases and J by 3 bases, and 5 bases separated the two germline ends. The DNA for the CDR3 is TGTGCCAGCAGCTTATCCGGCTACGAGCAGTACTTC. As protein: CASSLSGYEQYF.

The chain employs TRBV5-1 and TRBJ2-3; weak D call: TRBD2 (7 bases). V was cut by 7 bases and J by 4 bases, with 19 bases left in between. The germline gives CDR1 SGHRS, CDR2 YFSETQ. This CDR3 spans 15 amino acids. The CDR3, as DNA: TGCGCCAGCTTTCCCGCCGGGGGGCCCGCAGATACGCAGTATTTT. It yields the protein CASFPAGGPADTQYF.

The CDR3 nucleotides are TGTGCCAGTAGTGGCCAAGACGCTAGCACAGATACGCAGTATTTT. Translation: CASSGQDASTDTQYF. This chain uses TRBV19 with TRBJ2-3, with D unclear. The CDR3 is 15 residues long. The germline V gene encodes CDR1 LNHDA and CDR2 SQIVND (reference sequence). Trimming removed 5 bases from V and 0 bases from J, with 12 bases in between.

This chain's CDR3 is CASSPTGTGEKLFF. CDR3 in DNA: TGCGCCAGCAGCCCCACGGGGACCGGTGAAAAACTGTTTTTT. The genes are TRBV5-1 and TRBJ1-4; weak D call: TRBD1 (5 bases). This CDR3 region has 14 residues. The V gene's germline CDR1 is SGHRS and CDR2 YFSETQ. Between the trimmed V and J ends, which lost 4 bases and 7 bases, there was a span of 14 bases. The complete variable domain, with remaining parts taken from reference TRBV5-1 and TRBJ1-4, reads KAGVTQTPRYLIKTRGQQVTLSCSPISGHRSVSWYQQTPGQGLQFLFEYFSETQRNKGNFPGRFSGRQFSNSRSEMNVSTLELGDSALYLCASSPTGTGEKLFFGSGTQLSVL.

This clone has more than one count but fewer than ten. The chain combines TRBV7-2 with TRBJ2-7, with 9 bases that match TRBD1. The germline V gene encodes CDR1 SGHTA and CDR2 FQGNSA. The CDR3 consists of 17 residues. V lost 0 bases and J lost 2; bases outside the gene matches: 8. The CDR3 nucleotides are TGTGCCAGCAGCTTAGCGGGGACAGGGAGGTTCCCCTACGAGCAGTACTTC. The encoded protein is CASSLAGTGRFPYEQYF.

The chain carries TRBV21-1 and TRBJ2-7; the D call TRBD1 from the table was never checked on the DNA. TRBV21-1 is a recognized pseudogene. CDR3 length equals 16 residues. Here the CDR3 reads CASSKGGDRGPNEQYF. CDR3 DNA sequence: TGTGCCAGCAGCAAAGGAGGGGACAGGGGGCCGAACGAGCAGTACTTC.

The rearrangement uses TRBV5-6 and TRBJ1-2; TRBD1 might be the D (6 bases). Germline V CDR1 and CDR2: SGHDT, YYEEEE. V lost 3 bases and J lost 5, with 11 bases in between. The CDR3 is made up of 13 amino acids. The CDR3 DNA reads TGTGCCAGCAGCTCAAGGGGGTTGTATGGCTACACCTTC. Translated: CASSSRGLYGYTF. Full variable domain (outside the CDR3, taken from reference TRBV5-6 and TRBJ1-2): DAGVTQSPTHLIKTRGQQVTLRCSPKSGHDTVSWYQQALGQGPQFIFQYYEEEERQRGNFPDRFSGHQFPNYSSELNVNALLLGDSALYLCASSSRGLYGYTFGSGTRLTVV.

This chain uses TRBV2 with TRBJ1-2; 8 bases agree with TRBD1. Germline-derived CDR1 and CDR2 are SNHLY and FYNNEI. The CDR3 spans 14 residues. J lost 6 bases, V lost 5 bases, and 8 bases had no gene match. CDR3: CASSNLYRGNGYTF. CDR3 bases: TGTGCCAGCAGTAACCTTTACAGGGGGAATGGCTACACCTTC.

This clone has just one count. The genes are TRBV6-5 and TRBJ2-7, with a tentative D call TRBD2 (6 bases). The CDR3 is 14 residues long. Trimming took 6 bases from V and 1 from J, leaving 13 bases between them. Germline values: CDR1 MNHEY, CDR2 SVGAGI. CDR3 residues: CASRASAGSYEQYF. CDR3 in DNA: TGTGCCAGCAGAGCTAGCGCTGGGTCCTACGAGCAGTACTTC.

The chain is built from TRBV21-1 and TRBJ2-2; the listed D gene, TRBD2, was not tested against the DNA. TRBV21-1 is listed as a pseudogene. There are 16 residues in the CDR3. The CDR3 loop reads CASSKFGSGDTGELFF. DNA for the CDR3: TGTGCCAGCAGCAAATTTGGTAGCGGGGACACCGGGGAGCTGTTTTTT.

The chain joins TRBV18 to TRBJ1-5, with D possibly being TRBD1 (5 bases). The germline V gene encodes CDR1 KGHSH and CDR2 LQKENI. V gave up 3 bases and J gave up 2 bases, with 14 bases separating them. The CDR3 has 16 amino acids. In DNA form, the CDR3 reads TGTGCCAGCTCACCGGCAGGGTTAGAAGGCAATCAGCCCCAGCATTTT. This codes for CASSPAGLEGNQPQHF.

This chain joins TRBV7-6 and TRBJ1-1; D not certain. The germline V gene has CDR1 SGHVS and CDR2 FNYEAQ. The CDR3 spans 13 residues. The ends were cut back, 0 bases at V and 4 bases at J, with 6 bases in the middle. The CDR3 region has the DNA TGTGCCAGCAGCTTAGCGCTCACCACTGAAGCTTTCTTT. Encoded protein: CASSLALTTEAFF. The full variable domain, rest sourced from reference TRBV7-6 and TRBJ1-1, is GAGVSQSPRYKVTKRGQDVALRCDPISGHVSLYWYRQALGQGPEFLTYFNYEAQQDKSGLPNDRFSAERPEGSISTLTIQRTEQRDSAMYRCASSLALTTEAFFGQGTRLTVV.

The chain recombines TRBV5-1 with TRBJ2-2; perhaps TRBD2 as D (5 bases). This CDR3 has 13 amino acids. Per germline, CDR1 SGHRS and CDR2 YFSETQ. The V end was cut by 4 bases, the J end by 5 bases, with 9 bases between. CDR3 sequence (DNA): TGCGCCAGCAGCCCACGGGAAACCGGGGAGCTGTTTTTT. Translated: CASSPRETGELFF.

The chain uses TRBV28 and TRBJ2-7; 8 bases match TRBD1. J lost 7 bases, V lost 5 bases, and 7 bases had no gene match. Germline V lookup: CDR1 MDHEN, CDR2 SYDVKM. The CDR3 is 13 residues long. The CDR3 region is CASSGGQGGEQYF. For the CDR3, the DNA is TGTGCCAGCAGTGGAGGACAGGGCGGTGAGCAGTACTTC.

CDR3 amino acids: CASSIGPLRNEQYF. The DNA of the CDR3 is TGTGCCAGTAGTATCGGGCCCCTGAGAAACGAGCAGTACTTC. V usage is TRBV19 and J usage is TRBJ2-7, with D unclear. Looked up from germline, CDR1 is LNHDA and CDR2 is SQIVND (reference sequence). CDR3 length: 14 residues. Trimming removed 3 bases from V and 5 bases from J, with 14 bases in between. Drawing the rest from reference TRBV19 and TRBJ2-7, the complete variable domain is DGGITQSPKYLFRKEGQNVTLSCEQNLNHDAMYWYRQDPGQGLRLIYYSQIVNDFQKGDIAEGYSVSREKKESFPLTVTSAQKNPTAFYLCASSIGPLRNEQYFGPGTRLTVT.

This clone showed up just once. In DNA form, the CDR3 reads TGTGCCAGCAGCCCCCTTAGTAGTTTGAACACTGAAGCTTTCTTT. It encodes CASSPLSSLNTEAFF. The chain uses TRBV5-6 and TRBJ1-1; D is unclear. Trimming stripped 4 bases from V and 0 bases from J, with 13 bases between. Germline V gene sequence: CDR1 SGHDT, CDR2 YYEEEE. CDR3 length: 15 amino acids.

The chain employs TRBV27 and TRBJ2-2; tentatively, D is TRBD2 (6 bases). The germline gives CDR1 MNHEY, CDR2 SMNVEV (reference sequence). Trimming took off 3 bases at V and 6 bases at J, with 8 bases between the two ends. The CDR3 is 13 amino acids. The CDR3 spells CASSLAGPGELFF. CDR3 DNA: TGTGCCAGCAGTTTGGCGGGGCCCGGGGAGCTGTTTTTT.

The chain has TRBV25-1 and TRBJ2-1; D gene uncertain. This CDR3 spans 12 amino acids. Trimming cost V 5 bases and J 10 bases, with 12 bases left between them. Germline values: CDR1 MGHDK, CDR2 SYGVNS. The CDR3 bases are TGTGCCAGCAGTAGACAAGGTGGAGAGCAGTTCTTC. The encoded protein is CASSRQGGEQFF.

This clone was counted only a few times. The chain employs TRBV5-1 and TRBJ2-7; the match to TRBD2 covers 10 bases. Germline CDR1 is SGHRS and CDR2 is YFSETQ. J gave up 6 bases and V 2 bases, and 8 bases lay outside the gene matches. The CDR3 runs 15 residues. Here the CDR3 DNA reads TGCGCCAGCAGCTTTTCCAGCGGGAGGGCCGCCGAGCAGTACTTC. It codes for CASSFSSGRAAEQYF. Supplemented by reference TRBV5-1 and TRBJ2-7, the full variable domain reads KAGVTQTPRYLIKTRGQQVTLSCSPISGHRSVSWYQQTPGQGLQFLFEYFSETQRNKGNFPGRFSGRQFSNSRSEMNVSTLELGDSALYLCASSFSSGRAAEQYFGPGTRLTVT.